One TCR beta chain is described in this entry. The sample belongs to a study of blood T cell repertoires in COVID-19. Seattle participants joined during active infection and were tracked over time. The CDR3 contains 15 residues. Germline CDR1 and CDR2: MNHNY and SVGAGI (reference sequence). Germline trimming cut 4 bases from V and 2 bases from J; bases unmatched to any gene: 6. Original methodology: Researchers report that nucleated cell counts were estimated from reference gene primer amplification. Sequenced by immunoSEQ multiplex PCR; TCRdb stores in-frame clones only, minus some. The V and J calls and the clone size are those of that table, but D and trimming were determined from the DNA. The table shows roughly 38,000 clones, with 84% occurring only once.

The sequence was collected from a man in his fifties or sixties with COVID-19, enrolled during active disease. The chain combines TRBV6-6 with TRBJ2-3; 7 bases map to TRBD2. The sample taken for sequencing was peripheral blood. CDR3 DNA: TGTGCCAGCAGTTCTCAAGCGGGGAACACAGATACGCAGTATTTT. Amino acid sequence: CASSSQAGNTDTQYF.